In its sample, the clone carrying this T cell receptor (beta chain) was seen a few times. This sample was taken from a study of identical twins' blood T cells. TCRdb recomputed calls from the 5' RACE reads with MiXCR, one row per CDR3 protein. This table holds 400,000 or so distinct CDR3 sequences, under 30% found once. The CDR3 is 11 amino acids. CDR1 is MNHNS, CDR2 SASEGT, per germline. Trimming pared 7 bases from V and 3 bases from J, leaving 4 bases between. This receptor was obtained from a woman aged 18 to 50 in good health. Specimen: PBMCs. This sequence joins TRBV6-1 and TRBJ1-5; no firm D call. CDR3 sequence: CASTNNQPQHF. In DNA, the CDR3 is TGTGCCAGCACCAACAATCAGCCCCAGCATTTT.